Sequencing of this T cell receptor (beta chain) was carried out in a study of Tregs in tolerant kidney transplant recipients (dated by TCRdb to the late 2010s). With respect to the entire study: The transplants used related donors with nonmyeloablative bone marrow transplantation, and mixed chimerism in the human trials was transient. Before combined kidney and bone marrow transplantation, this study identified donor-specific regulatory T cells using TCRbeta sequencing and then followed those same cells after transplant. The full study reports these points: The most biologically relevant and donor-specific TCRbeta repertoire appeared to be identified by expanding Tregs with activated donor B cells. Biological reproducibility was not directly assessed, although technical replication error appeared to be minimal. In tolerant patients, donor-specific Tregs expanded more than Tregs overall, which suggests antigen-driven rather than nonspecific expansion. For some patients, the PCR primers changed as time went on, which meant samples from those patients could not be compared with one another at the nucleotide level. Because only a small number of patients were included, the study had limitations, and the results will need to be validated in larger populations as well as under other immunosuppression protocols.

Sample time point, as interpreted from the label and publication: blood sample drawn before combined kidney and bone marrow transplant. Unstimulated Tregs (CD4+CD25+CD127-), CD4+ non-Tregs (CD4+CD25-), CD4 and CD8 cells were FACS-sorted from thawed PBMCs. Patients were several combined kidney and bone marrow transplant recipients from the ITN036ST trial, and only these trial subjects had samples available. Healthy control blood was separated into PBMCs by Ficoll density gradient and cryopreserved, and patient PBMCs were collected both before and after transplant. Genomic DNA was extracted from sorted cells with the QIAGEN DNeasy Blood and Tissue Kit for TCRbeta CDR3 sequencing. High-throughput TCRbeta CDR3 sequencing, which included PCR amplification with bias correction and internal controls, was done commercially through immunoSEQ. Processing in the source paper ran as follows. Unique productive TCRbeta sequences were defined by CDR3 nucleotide sequence where primers matched, and otherwise by CDR3 amino acid sequence together with Vbeta and Jbeta genes. Sorting error was corrected by removing sequences shared between sorted populations at a frequency ratio of 2:1 or less, and the remaining shared sequences were assigned to the higher population. Sequences were defined as donor-reactive when expanded at least 5-fold in CFSE-low cells versus unstimulated cells and present at a frequency of at least 0.01% in CFSE-low cells. Jensen-Shannon divergence, calculated on the top 100 TCRbeta sequences ranked by frequency, was used to quantify repertoire divergence. When a sample had multiple sequencing runs, each run was corrected for sorting error separately and the runs were then pooled. Held by TCRdb, this immuneACCESS table contains in-frame sequences only and omits some clones. Under half of the omission traces to an unresolved V gene where checked; the cause of the rest is unknown. That table is the source of V, J and clone size, and D and trimming were worked out from the DNA. This specimen's table enumerates 50,000 or so clones. The top ten hold roughly 0.8% of the sample.

With regard to this clone: Its antigen remains undetermined. Read data end 3 residues before the CDR3 end; the end is taken from the germline J gene.

As encoded in the germline V gene, CDR1 is SGHRS while CDR2 is YFSETQ. Trimming removed 1 base from V and 6 bases from J; the gene matches leave 8 bases unexplained. The CDR3 contains 15 residues, cysteine and phenylalanine counted. The 36 bases shown cover part of the CDR3, and their frame starts at base 1. The rearranged chain carries TRBV5-1 and TRBJ2-7, with TRBD1 identical over 9 junction bases. This specimen consisted of CD4+ T cells from blood, obtained before the transplant. This sequence originates from a human donor who received a combined kidney and bone marrow transplant. The part of the CDR3 DNA that was read is TGCGCCAGCAGCTTGACCGGGACAGGGTCCCTCGAG. Translated, this gives CASSLTGTGSLE. The CDR3 in its entirety is CASSLTGTGSLEQYF.